This T cell receptor beta chain is from a study of blood T cell repertoires in COVID-19 (dated by TCRdb to 2020 to 2022). Study-wide context: Samples covering the acute and convalescent phases of COVID-19 were provided by collaborators in the United States, Italy and Spain. The material from the prospective study consisted of cDNA or gDNA derived from T cells, B-cell-depleted T cells, or PBMCs. Subjects who had been exposed to COVID-19, were actively infected with it, or had recovered from it provided the deeply sampled blood TCRbeta repertoires that made up the dataset. The repertoires were released in a freely available public database intended as a resource for research on the immune response to SARS-CoV-2. The samples were drawn from the first 160 participants of the ongoing ImmuneRACE study and from under 1,500 subjects provided by 6 global collaborators. Sample metadata almost always included a de-identified subject ID, COVID-19 status, age in years and sex. HLA class I and class II types, where available, came from metadata supplied by the sample provider rather than from assay-based typing.

In Seattle, one collaborating source enrolled patients while the infection was active and tracked those patients longitudinally over the course of disease. The collaborating institutions used their own protocols to collect whole blood in K2EDTA tubes. Collaborator samples were shipped for TCRbeta analysis as frozen whole blood, isolated PBMCs, or DNA extracted from either sample type. The V end gives up 3 bases and the J end 5 bases, leaving 6 bases in the junction not matched to a gene. Inclusive of the bounding cysteine and phenylalanine, the CDR3 is 14 residues long. Only the CDR3 DNA is retained, 42 bases long and in frame from the first base. CDR1 and CDR2 are drawn from the germline V gene (reference sequence): GTSNPN, SVGIG. TCRbeta CDR3 regions were amplified from genomic DNA by means of the immunoSEQ Assay, a bias-controlled multiplex PCR. Regarding the original processing steps: The number of nucleated cells in each sample was estimated by amplification of reference gene primers within the assay. To quantify the absolute abundance of each unique TCRbeta CDR3 rearrangement, sequence reads were collapsed and filtered. Productive Simpson clonality was computed per sample as the square root of Simpson's diversity index over productive rearrangements. TCRdb provides this immuneACCESS table in a form limited to in-frame rearrangements. Some clones are lacking; in checked studies, under half of them reflect an unresolved V gene, and why the rest are absent is not known. The V and J calls and clone size come from that table; D and trimming were worked out from the DNA. The sample table contains about 90,000 clones; only one count was recorded for more than 80% of them. The biggest ten clones account for roughly 2.6% of the sample.

Beyond this particular receptor, the publication reports: Clinical and demographic metadata were provided uncurated, with the amount varying by source and participant.

Remarks on this clone: Its target antigen remains unknown. The record has no base qualities; no much larger clone is one base away.

The chain is assembled from TRBV30 and TRBJ2-5, with TRBD1 identical over 10 junction bases. This receptor was taken from a man aged 50 to 59 with COVID-19, enrolled during active disease. The specimen was peripheral blood. The CDR3 reads CAWRKTGGWETQYF. The DNA reads TGTGCCTGGAGAAAGACAGGGGGCTGGGAGACCCAGTACTTC.